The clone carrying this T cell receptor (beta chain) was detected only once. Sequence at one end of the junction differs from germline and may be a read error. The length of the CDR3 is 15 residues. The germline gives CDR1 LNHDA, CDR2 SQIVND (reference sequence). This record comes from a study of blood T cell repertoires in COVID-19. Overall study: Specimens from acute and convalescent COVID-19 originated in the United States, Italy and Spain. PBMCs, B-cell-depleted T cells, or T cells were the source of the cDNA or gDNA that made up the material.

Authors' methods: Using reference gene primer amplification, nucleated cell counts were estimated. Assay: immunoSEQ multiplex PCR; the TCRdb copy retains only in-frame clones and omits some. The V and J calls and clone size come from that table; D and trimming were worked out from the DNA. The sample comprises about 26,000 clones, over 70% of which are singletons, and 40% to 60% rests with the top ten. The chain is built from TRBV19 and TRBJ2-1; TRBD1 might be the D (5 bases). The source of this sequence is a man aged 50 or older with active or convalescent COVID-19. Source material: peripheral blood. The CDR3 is CASRIGPGSYNEQFF. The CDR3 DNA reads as TGTGCCAGTAGAATAGGCCCAGGGTCCTACAATGAGCAGTTCTTC. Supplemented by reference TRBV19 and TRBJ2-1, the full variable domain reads DGGITQSPKYLFRKEGQNVTLSCEQNLNHDAMYWYRQDPGQGLRLIYYSQIVNDFQKGDIAEGYSVSREKKESFPLTVTSAQKNPTAFYLCASRIGPGSYNEQFFGPGTRLTVL.